This TCR beta chain was sequenced for a study of PD-1 blockade in classical Hodgkin lymphoma. Study in general: Intravenous nivolumab at 3 mg/kg was given to patients every 2 weeks.

The CDR3 totals 12 residues. CDR1 and CDR2 (germline): SEHNR, FQNEAQ (reference sequence). General observations from the study: Healthy donors reportedly exceeded newly diagnosed patients in baseline TCR diversity. The authors have not defined what causes the repertoire differences, possibly disease activity or prior therapy.

Comment on this clone: Its specificity is not known.

Only in-frame clones appear in the TCRdb table, and some are missing; sequencing was by immunoSEQ multiplex PCR. This sample has over 20,000 clones; over 75% occur once, and the top ten carry nearly 2.5%. Patients all relapsed after autologous stem cell transplantation, and there was variation in brentuximab vedotin exposure. Best overall response was complete response, partial response or progressive disease in these relapsed/refractory classical Hodgkin lymphoma patients. Sequencing used peripheral blood mononuclear cells (PBMCs), obtained at baseline. The clonotype originates from a human donor with classical Hodgkin lymphoma. V is TRBV7-9 and J is TRBJ1-1; D is ambiguous. CDR3 in DNA: TGTGTTCACCTCCCCGAGGTCACTGAAGCTTTCTTT. As protein: CVHLPEVTEAFF. The full variable domain, rest sourced from reference TRBV7-9 and TRBJ1-1, is DTGVSQNPRHKITKRGQNVTFRCDPISEHNRLYWYRQTLGQGPEFLTYFQNEAQLEKSRLLSDRFSAERPKGSFSTLEIQRTEQGDSAMYLCVHLPEVTEAFFGQGTRLTVV.